This TCR beta chain was captured by sequencing in a study of response to subunit inactivated influenza vaccine. General study results and limits: Authors suggested each seasonal flu vaccination may recruit only limited numbers of new T cells.

Points on this clonotype: Its specificity is unknown.

V was clipped by 7 bases and J by 3 bases, with 13 bases between them. Germline lookup yields CDR1 MNHNS and CDR2 SASEGT. The CDR3 extends over 14 amino acids. TCRdb called the RT-PCR reads again in MiXCR, with one record for every CDR3 protein. Among hundreds of thousands of distinct CDR3 sequences, less than 10% were seen once, and the ten largest hold 10% to 15%. This specimen consisted of PBMCs from blood, obtained 23 months after vaccination. This clonotype originated in a man aged 45 to 75 who received an inactivated influenza vaccine. The chain has TRBV6-1 and TRBJ1-5, with D uncertain. CDR3 sequence: CASIRQHPNQPQHF. The CDR3 DNA sequence: TGTGCCAGCATAAGGCAGCATCCCAATCAGCCCCAGCATTTT.